Listed below are T cell receptor beta chains from one sample, sequenced in a study of CD8 T cells in Susac syndrome. One entry per CDR3 protein, called by TCRdb with MiXCR from the immunoSEQ multiplex PCR reads. The sample carries approximately 280,000 distinct CDR3 sequences, more than 75% recorded once. The specimen was CD8+ T cells from PBMCs. These receptors came from a human donor with multiple sclerosis. The CDR3 runs from the conserved cysteine through the conserved F or W. The order of the fields is D gene, J gene, clone size, V gene, CDR3 protein, CDR3 DNA. D genes are given only for firm matches. Clone size is shown for a subset of rows, as once, few, many or a class of expanded clone.

TRBD1 | TRBJ2-5 | once | TRBV6-5 | CASALLGGAETQYF | TGTGCCAGCGCCTTATTAGGGGGCGCGGAGACCCAGTACTTC
. | TRBJ2-3 | . | TRBV2 | CASSEPQRRFGTQYF | TGTGCCAGCAGTGAACCGCAGCGGCGCTTCGGTACGCAGTATTTT
. | TRBJ2-7 | . | TRBV12-3/TRBV12-4 | CASSSINYEQYF | TGTGCCAGCAGTTCCATTAACTACGAGCAGTACTTC
. | TRBJ1-2 | . | TRBV7-9 | CASSLADPDGYTF | TGTGCCAGCAGCTTAGCAGACCCTGATGGCTACACCTTC
. | TRBJ2-4 | . | TRBV27 | CASGIQDSAKNIQYF | TGTGCCAGCGGTATTCAGGATTCCGCCAAAAACATTCAGTACTTC
TRBD2 | TRBJ2-7 | . | TRBV28 | CASSPVAGGRNEQYF | TGTGCCAGCAGTCCCGTAGCGGGAGGGAGGAACGAGCAGTACTTC
TRBD2 | TRBJ2-2 | . | TRBV27 | CASSPSAGEITGELFF | TGTGCCAGCAGTCCTTCAGCGGGAGAGATAACCGGGGAGCTGTTTTTT
TRBD1 | TRBJ1-5 | once | TRBV28 | CASTTPGTGNQPQHF | TGTGCCAGCACAACCCCCGGGACAGGCAATCAGCCCCAGCATTTT
. | TRBJ2-1 | . | TRBV20-1 | CSERPKRNEQFF | TGCAGTGAACGGCCCAAAAGAAATGAGCAGTTCTTC
. | TRBJ2-4 | . | TRBV29-1 | CSVVLWDGRIAKNIQYF | TGCAGCGTTGTTCTTTGGGACGGTCGAATAGCCAAAAACATTCAGTACTTC
TRBD1 | TRBJ2-7 | . | TRBV12-3/TRBV12-4 | CASRKDRAVSHEQYF | TGTGCCAGCAGGAAAGACAGGGCTGTAAGCCACGAGCAGTACTTC